These T cell receptor beta chains were read from a single sample in a study of cytomegalovirus exposure and HLA in healthy donors. Generated by immunoSEQ multiplex PCR, the TCRdb table keeps only in-frame clones and is missing some. The sample has roughly 110,000 clones, 55% to 70% seen once. Input material: PBMCs. The receptor set was obtained from a woman younger than 45 in good health and CMV-seronegative. The CDR3 runs from the conserved cysteine through the conserved F or W. The D gene is left open where the match is weak. A clone size is listed for some rows: how often the clone was seen (once, few, many), or a class if it is expanded.

abundance	d_gene	v_gene	j_gene	CDR3nt	CDR3aa
NA	TRBD2	TRBV19	TRBJ2-7	TGTGCCAGTAGTGGGACCGGGACTAGCTCCTACGAGCAGTACTTC	CASSGTGTSSYEQYF
NA	NA	TRBV19	TRBJ1-5	TGTGCCAGTACCTACCTACCTAATCAGCCCCAGCATTTT	CASTYLPNQPQHF
few	NA	TRBV5-4	TRBJ1-3	TGTGCCAGCAGCTCTGGCAGGGCTGGAAACACCATATATTTT	CASSSGRAGNTIYF
NA	NA	TRBV19	TRBJ1-2	TGTGCCAGTAGCCCGACAGATAACTATGGCTACACCTTC	CASSPTDNYGYTF
NA	NA	TRBV5-1	TRBJ1-2	TGCGCCAGCAGCCTAGGCGAGACAGCCAACTATGGCTACACCTTC	CASSLGETANYGYTF
few	TRBD1	TRBV6-1	TRBJ2-2	TGTGCCAGCACCAGACAGGGTACGAACACCGGGGAGCTGTTTTTT	CASTRQGTNTGELFF
NA	NA	TRBV7-6	TRBJ2-7	TGTGCCAGCAGCTTAGGCCAGGGGCTCGAGCAGTACTTC	CASSLGQGLEQYF
NA	NA	TRBV7-9	TRBJ2-7	TGTGCCAGCAGCTCGCCGGGACTCCACTACGAGCAGTACTTC	CASSSPGLHYEQYF
NA	TRBD2	TRBV9	TRBJ2-1	TGTGCCAGCAGCGTAGGAGGACTAGCGGGCAACAATGAGCAGTTCTTC	CASSVGGLAGNNEQFF
NA	NA	TRBV7-3	TRBJ1-1	TGTGCCAGCAGTCGACGGGGGGGGAACACTGAAGCTTTCTTT	CASSRRGGNTEAFF
NA	NA	TRBV28	TRBJ1-2	TGTGCCAGCAGTACGGTTGGCTATGGCTACACCTTC	CASSTVGYGYTF
NA	TRBD2	TRBV5-1	TRBJ2-5	TGCGCCAGCAGCCTGAGTCCTAGCGGACAAGAGACCCAGTACTTC	CASSLSPSGQETQYF
NA	TRBD2	TRBV28	TRBJ2-1	TGTGCCAGCAGCCTTGGACTAGCGGGAATGCAGTTCTTC	CASSLGLAGMQFF
NA	TRBD1	TRBV5-1	TRBJ1-2	TGCGCCAGCAGCTTGGGGGACAGGGTAAACTATGGCTACACCTTC	CASSLGDRVNYGYTF
NA	TRBD1	TRBV30	TRBJ1-2	TGTGCCTGGAGGGAAACAGGGGGTAGGGGCTACACCTTC	CAWRETGGRGYTF
NA	NA	TRBV2	TRBJ1-5	TGTGCCAGCGTACGCGGGACCAATCAGCCCCAGCATTTT	CASVRGTNQPQHF
few	NA	TRBV7-9	TRBJ1-1	TGTGCCAGCAGCTACTTAACAGGTGAAGCTTTCTTT	CASSYLTGEAFF
NA	NA	TRBV27	TRBJ1-2	TGTGCCAGCAGTCCGTTCGGGGGGCAGAACTATGGCTACACCTTC	CASSPFGGQNYGYTF
NA	TRBD2	TRBV9	TRBJ2-7	TGTGCCAGCAGCGTAGGGGTTCGGCTAGCGGGATTGAGCGAGCAGTACTTC	CASSVGVRLAGLSEQYF
NA	TRBD1	TRBV10-3	TRBJ1-2	TGTGCCATCAGTGTCGGGACAGGGTTCGCCTTC	CAISVGTGFAF
NA	NA	TRBV15	TRBJ1-5	TGTGCCACCAGCAGCGCGACAGGCAATCAGCCCCAGCATTTT	CATSSATGNQPQHF
few	TRBD2	TRBV2	TRBJ2-1	TGTGCCAGCAGCCAGGGACTAGCGCCCAACAATGAGCAGTTCTTC	CASSQGLAPNNEQFF
NA	TRBD1	TRBV2	TRBJ1-1	TGTGCCAGCAGTGAAAGACAGGGGAACACTGAAGCTTTCTTT	CASSERQGNTEAFF
NA	NA	TRBV6-1	TRBJ1-1	TGTGCCAGCAGTGACGGCAGAGGAGTCGCTGAAGCTTTCTTT	CASSDGRGVAEAFF
NA	TRBD2	TRBV6-5	TRBJ2-3	TGTGCCAGCCAGCGGGAGGCAACAGATACGCAGTATTTT	CASQREATDTQYF
few	TRBD2	TRBV27	TRBJ2-1	TGTGCCAGCAAAATTAGACTAGCGGGAGTAAGCAATGAGCAGTTCTTC	CASKIRLAGVSNEQFF
few	TRBD2	TRBV7-9	TRBJ2-7	TGTGCCAGCAGCCTCCCTGGACTAGCGGGGCCCCTCATGGTTCAGTACTTC	CASSLPGLAGPLMVQYF
once	TRBD1	TRBV5-1	TRBJ2-3	TGCGCCAGCAGCTTACCGCAGGGGGCGGGCAATACGCAGTATTTT	CASSLPQGAGNTQYF
NA	TRBD1	TRBV10-3	TRBJ2-1	TGTGCCATCAGGGGACAGGGAGACAATGAGCAGTTCTTC	CAIRGQGDNEQFF
NA	NA	TRBV2	TRBJ2-1	TGTGCCAGCAGTGAGGCCCAGCGCTCCTACAATGAGCAGTTCTTC	CASSEAQRSYNEQFF